The clone carrying this TCR beta chain was counted at least ten times. Antigen: not known. TCRdb redid the calling of the reads with MiXCR, one entry per CDR3 protein. The sample consists of about 310,000 distinct CDR3 sequences, roughly 25% of them appearing once. This record comes from a study of T cell repertoires in cytomegalovirus infection. The CDR3 consists of 15 residues. V was cut by 0 bases and J by 1 base, with 7 bases left in between. Germline V gene data show CDR1 as SGHTA and CDR2 as FQGNSA. This chain links TRBV7-2 with TRBJ1-3; D is undetermined. Sequencing used cultured PBMCs, obtained from culture after CMV antigen stimulation. The receptor comes from a human donor in good health (CMV status not recorded). Some clones in this sample may be carry-over from other donors' samples. DNA for the CDR3: TGTGCCAGCAGCTTAGCCCCAGGTTCTGGAAACACCATATATTTT. Translated: CASSLAPGSGNTIYF.